This T cell receptor (beta chain) is drawn from a study of T cell responses to AZD1222 COVID-19 vaccine. General study points: At baseline, seropositivity was found in only six AZD1222 recipients. Clonal diversity was possibly underestimated, and white British individuals and females predominated among donors. When two AZD1222 doses had been given, Spike-specific TCR breadth and depth rose. Repertoire sampling was restricted to post-peak T cell response timepoints.

TCRdb's table, derived via immunoSEQ multiplex PCR, lists solely in-frame clones and lacks some. The sample contains 150,000 or so clones, 91% of which appear only once. With regard to this clone: Its antigen is not known.

The sample in question was peripheral blood, obtained on day 0 of AZD1222 vaccination. The TCR sequence derives from an adult in good health.

The CDR3 nucleotides read TGCGCCAGCAGCTTGGCCTTCGGGACTAGCGGGAGTCACGAGCAGTACTTC. Amino acids: CASSLAFGTSGSHEQYF. The rearrangement links TRBV5-1 to TRBJ2-7; 14 bases align to TRBD2. The CDR3 loop spans 17 amino acids. The V segment lost 0 bases and the J segment 5 bases; nucleotides outside the gene matches: 7. CDR1 is SGHRS, CDR2 YFSETQ, per germline.